This TCR beta chain was found in a study of CD8 T cells in Susac syndrome. This clonotype was detected a few times. Its antigen is unidentified. TCR beta from blood CD8+ and CD4+ T cells was sequenced. Negative isolation yielded CD8+ and CD4+ T cells; FACS enriched TEMRA cells. Findings and limits, study-wide: Only a relatively small number of individuals were included in the TCR sequencing and HLA analysis.

From germline, CDR1 is MNHEY and CDR2 SVGAGI. With 6 bases clipped from V and 3 bases from J, the junction kept 4 bases outside the gene matches. The CDR3 is 14 amino acids. After extraction with the RNeasy kit, about 0.45 to 1 ug of the RNA was reverse transcribed using random hexamers. Amplification of the TCR beta CDR3 was carried out by immunoSEQ multiplex PCR, which spanned a total of 54 Vbeta and 13 Jbeta segments. TCRdb re-derived calls from the immunoSEQ multiplex PCR reads in MiXCR, one entry per CDR3 protein. The data show about 150,000 distinct CDR3 sequences, with approximately 94% seen just once and more than 0.065% held by the top ten.

This TCR derives from a human donor in good health. This chain uses TRBV6-5 with TRBJ2-3; 9 bases map to TRBD2. Input material: CD4+ T cells from PBMCs. The CDR3 coding sequence is TGTGCCAGCAGCCTGGGACTAGCTACAGATACGCAGTATTTT. As protein: CASSLGLATDTQYF.